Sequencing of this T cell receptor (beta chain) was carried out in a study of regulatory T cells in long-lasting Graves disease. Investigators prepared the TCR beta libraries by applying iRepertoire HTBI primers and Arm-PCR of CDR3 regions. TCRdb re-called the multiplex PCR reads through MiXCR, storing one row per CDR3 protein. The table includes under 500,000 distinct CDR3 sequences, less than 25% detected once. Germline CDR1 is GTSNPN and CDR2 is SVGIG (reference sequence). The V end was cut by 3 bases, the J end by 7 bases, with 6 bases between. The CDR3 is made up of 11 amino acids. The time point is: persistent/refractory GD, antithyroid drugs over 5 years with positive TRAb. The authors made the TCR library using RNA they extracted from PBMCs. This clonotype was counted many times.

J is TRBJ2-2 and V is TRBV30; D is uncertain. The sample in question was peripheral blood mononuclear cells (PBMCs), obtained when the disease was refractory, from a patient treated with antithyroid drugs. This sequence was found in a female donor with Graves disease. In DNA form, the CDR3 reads TGTGCCTGGAGGCGGTTCGGGGAGCTGTTTTTT. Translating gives CAWRRFGELFF.